The present T cell receptor beta chain was sequenced within a study of blood T cell repertoires in COVID-19. Study information: COVID-19 samples, acute and convalescent, were from the United States, Italy and Spain. Sources were T cells, B-cell-depleted T cells, or PBMCs; the material itself was cDNA or gDNA.

Using immunoSEQ multiplex PCR, the repertoire was profiled, and TCRdb retains in-frame clones only, with some absent. This table holds about 160,000 clones, around four fifths found once. This CDR3 spans 14 amino acids. Germline V lookup: CDR1 SGHRS, CDR2 YFSETQ. V lost 3 bases, J lost 1 base, and 10 bases lay in between. Sequenced input: peripheral blood. This TCR derives from a woman aged 80 or over with acute or convalescent COVID-19. This chain connects TRBV5-1 to TRBJ2-5, with a possible D match to TRBD1 (6 bases). CDR3 amino acids: CASSSDRSQETQYF. The CDR3 region has the DNA TGCGCCAGCAGCTCGGACAGAAGCCAAGAGACCCAGTACTTC. The whole variable domain, remainder taken from reference TRBV5-1 and TRBJ2-5, is KAGVTQTPRYLIKTRGQQVTLSCSPISGHRSVSWYQQTPGQGLQFLFEYFSETQRNKGNFPGRFSGRQFSNSRSEMNVSTLELGDSALYLCASSSDRSQETQYFGPGTRLLVL.